Listed below are T cell receptor beta chains from one sample, sequenced in a study of blood T cell repertoires in COVID-19. TCRdb keeps only in-frame clones here, not all; method: immunoSEQ multiplex PCR. The table lists about 240,000 clones, around 86% of them singletons. Source material: peripheral blood. The receptors originated from a woman aged 60 to 75 with active or convalescent COVID-19. CDR3s include the opening cysteine and the closing phenylalanine or tryptophan. D genes are given only for firm matches. Clone size appears in some rows only: once, few, many, or a class for an expanded clone.

cdr3_aa cdr3_nt d_call j_call v_call clone_size
CASSRGGAWTQYF TGTGCCAGCAGCCGAGGTGGGGCCTGGACCCAGTACTTC . TRBJ2-5 TRBV7-8 .
CASSYGTRVSYEQYF TGTGCCAGCAGTTACGGGACACGGGTCTCCTACGAGCAGTACTTC . TRBJ2-7 TRBV6-2/TRBV6-3 .
CASSQMGQVPNTEAFF TGTGCCAGCAGCCAAATGGGACAGGTACCAAACACTGAAGCTTTCTTT TRBD1 TRBJ1-1 TRBV4-2 .
CSVEEWTGFEAFF TGCAGCGTTGAAGAATGGACAGGGTTTGAAGCTTTCTTT TRBD1 TRBJ1-1 TRBV29-1 .
CASSPPRTAGSTGELFF TGTGCCAGCAGCCCTCCACGGACGGCGGGGAGCACCGGGGAGCTGTTTTTT . TRBJ2-2 TRBV9 once
CASSRQGLAVDEQYF TGTGCCAGCAGTCGCCAGGGACTAGCGGTTGACGAGCAGTACTTC TRBD2 TRBJ2-7 TRBV2 .
CASSLDRRGSANYGYTF TGTGCCAGCTCACTGGACAGAAGGGGGTCAGCTAACTATGGCTACACCTTC . TRBJ1-2 TRBV18 .
CASSSGQGGRQPQHF TGTGCCAGCAGCAGCGGACAGGGAGGACGCCAGCCCCAGCATTTT TRBD1 TRBJ1-5 TRBV7-2 .
CASTGDRANYGYTF TGTGCCAGCACCGGGGACAGAGCTAACTATGGCTACACCTTC TRBD1 TRBJ1-2 TRBV7-2 once
CASSQEYINRGFDYGYTF TGCGCCAGCAGCCAAGAGTACATAAACAGGGGTTTTGACTATGGCTACACCTTC TRBD1 TRBJ1-2 TRBV4-1 .
CASSHFQGRETQYF TGTGCCAGCAGCCACTTCCAGGGGAGAGAGACCCAGTACTTC . TRBJ2-5 TRBV3-1/TRBV3-2 .
CASSRDMAEPEAFF TGCGCCAGCAGCCGGGACATGGCGGAACCTGAAGCTTTCTTT . TRBJ1-1 TRBV5-1 .
CASSRDLSGGDTQYF TGTGCCAGCAGTCGGGACCTATCCGGGGGGGATACGCAGTATTTT TRBD2 TRBJ2-3 TRBV5-4 .
CASSPSANYGYTF TGTGCCAGCTCACCATCCGCTAACTATGGCTACACCTTC . TRBJ1-2 TRBV18 .